This T cell receptor beta chain was captured in a study of radiation and T cells in renal cell carcinoma. Findings and limits, study-wide: Top tumor clonotypes rose in blood 2 weeks post-radiation, then contracted.

V gave up 6 bases and J gave up 10 bases, with 17 bases separating them. The CDR3 loop spans 14 amino acids. Per the germline V gene, CDR1 is SGHDT and CDR2 is YYEEEE. Generated by immunoSEQ multiplex PCR, the TCRdb table keeps only in-frame clones and is missing some. The sample includes 150,000 to 180,000 clones, approximately 88% of them seen just once. Comments on this clone: Its antigen remains unknown.

The time point denotes: blood 2 weeks post-SBRT. The treatment here: 15 Gy SBRT to primary tumor, nephrectomy 4 weeks later. Radiation-treated patients gave blood at baseline, week 2 and week 4. Clear cell pathology was present in this patient's renal cell carcinoma. The chain couples TRBV5-6 to TRBJ1-6; D possibly corresponds to TRBD1 (6 bases). The sample here was blood, taken from a patient whose treatment included radiotherapy and nephrectomy. This clonotype was obtained from a woman aged 45-65 years with renal cell carcinoma. The CDR3 DNA sequence: TGTGCCAGCAAAAGGGGGTCCCTTGTGTCACCCCTCCACTTT. The encoded protein is CASKRGSLVSPLHF.